This TCR beta chain appears in the sequencing data of a study of OX40 agonist ivuxolimab in advanced cancers. Study-wide context: Patients enrolled in dose escalation were diagnosed with hepatocellular carcinoma, melanoma, renal cell or head and neck cancer. The study, taken as a whole, reports: Which antigen the expanded peripheral T cells recognized is unknown.

Germline V lookup: CDR1 MGHRA, CDR2 YSYEKL. The ends lost 4 bases at V and 3 bases at J; junction bases unmatched: 12. The CDR3 loop spans 18 amino acids. Concerning this clone itself: Its cognate antigen is unknown.

Autoimmune disease history or systemic immunosuppression was exclusionary. Repertoires were generated with immunoSEQ multiplex PCR, while TCRdb's copy carries only in-frame clones and drops some. The sample contains tens of thousands of clones, roughly 92% of which appear only once. This chain connects TRBV4-1 to TRBJ1-3; 10 nucleotides match TRBD1. This material consisted of CD4+ or CD8+ T cells sorted from blood, taken in a trial of the OX40 agonist ivuxolimab. The source of this sequence is an adult with an advanced solid tumor such as melanoma, head and neck, liver or kidney cancer. The CDR3, as DNA: TGCGCCAGCAGCCTATTCCTCGAAGGGACAGGGGTTGGAAACACCATATATTTT. This sequence encodes CASSLFLEGTGVGNTIYF.